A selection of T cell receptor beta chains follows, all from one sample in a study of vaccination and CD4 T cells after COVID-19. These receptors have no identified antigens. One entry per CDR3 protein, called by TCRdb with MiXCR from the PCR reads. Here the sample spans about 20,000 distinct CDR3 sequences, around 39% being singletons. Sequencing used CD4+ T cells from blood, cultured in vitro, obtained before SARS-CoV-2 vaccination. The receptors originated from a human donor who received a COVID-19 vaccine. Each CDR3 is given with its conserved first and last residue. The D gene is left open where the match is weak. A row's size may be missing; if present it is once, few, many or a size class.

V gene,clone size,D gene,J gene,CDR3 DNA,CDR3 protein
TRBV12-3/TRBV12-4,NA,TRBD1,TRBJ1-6,TGTGCCAGCAGTTTAGCGCCGGGACAGGGGTTGTATTCACCCCTCCACTTT,CASSLAPGQGLYSPLHF
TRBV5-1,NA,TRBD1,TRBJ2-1,TGCGCCAGCAGCTTGGACAGGGGTGGATACAATGAGCAGTTCTTC,CASSLDRGGYNEQFF
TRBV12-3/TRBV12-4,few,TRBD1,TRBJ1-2,TGTGCCAGCAGCCGATCGACAGGGGGCGATGGCTACACCTTC,CASSRSTGGDGYTF
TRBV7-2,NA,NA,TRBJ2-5,TGTGCCAGCAGCCAAGCAGGGAGCCAAGAGACCCGGTACTTC,CASSQAGSQETRYF
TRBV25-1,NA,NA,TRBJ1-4,TGTGCCAGCAGTGAACAGAATGAAAAACTGTTTTTT,CASSEQNEKLFF
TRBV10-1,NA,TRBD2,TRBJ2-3,TGCGCCAGCAGTCGGACTAGCGGGGACACAGATACGCAGTATTTT,CASSRTSGDTDTQYF
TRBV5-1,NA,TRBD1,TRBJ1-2,TGCGCCAGCAGCTTGGGACAGGGGATGGGTGGCTACACCTTC,CASSLGQGMGGYTF
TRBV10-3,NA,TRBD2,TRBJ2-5,TGTGCCACCGCGGGGGGACTAGCGGGCAGATGGGAGACCCAGTACTTC,CATAGGLAGRWETQYF
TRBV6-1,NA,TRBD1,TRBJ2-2,TGTGCCAGCAGGGCAGGGGGCTTGAACACCGGGGAGCTGTTTTTT,CASRAGGLNTGELFF
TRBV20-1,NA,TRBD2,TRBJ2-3,TGCAGTCCTCTTTGGGCGGGGGAGGCAGATACGCAGTATTTT,CSPLWAGEADTQYF
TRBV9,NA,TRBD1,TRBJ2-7,TGTGCCAGCAGCGCAAGGACAGGGAGAGCCTACGAGCAGTACTTC,CASSARTGRAYEQYF
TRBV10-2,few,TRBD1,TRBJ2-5,TGCGCCAGCAGCCGTTCCGGGACAGGGCCCCAAGAGACCCAGTACTTC,CASSRSGTGPQETQYF
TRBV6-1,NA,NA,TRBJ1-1,TGTGCCAGCAGGCCACAGGGTATGAACACTGAAGCTTTCTTT,CASRPQGMNTEAFF
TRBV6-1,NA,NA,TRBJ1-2,TGTGCCAGCAGCTTGGACAGCCTAGGGGGCTACACCTTC,CASSLDSLGGYTF
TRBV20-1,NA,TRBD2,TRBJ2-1,TGCAGTGCCTACCGGACTAGCGGGGGTCTAGATTTCAATGAGCAGTTCTTC,CSAYRTSGGLDFNEQFF
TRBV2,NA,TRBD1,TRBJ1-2,TGTGCCAGCAGTGAAAACAGGGGCTATGGCTACACCTTC,CASSENRGYGYTF
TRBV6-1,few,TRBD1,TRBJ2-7,TGTGCCAGCACCGAGACGAGGACAGGGATGGGCGAGCAGTACTTC,CASTETRTGMGEQYF
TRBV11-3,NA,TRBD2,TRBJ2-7,TGTGCCAGCAGCTTACCTAGCGGGGGGTACAGCCAGGACCCCTACGAGCAGTACTTC,CASSLPSGGYSQDPYEQYF
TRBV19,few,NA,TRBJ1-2,TGTGCCAGTCGGGCGGGCCATGGCTACACCTTC,CASRAGHGYTF
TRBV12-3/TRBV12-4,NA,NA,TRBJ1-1,TGTGCCAGCAGTCGATTGACAGGGAACACTGAAGCTTTCTTT,CASSRLTGNTEAFF
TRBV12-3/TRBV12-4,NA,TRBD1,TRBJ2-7,TGTGCCAGCAGAAAGGGACAGGGGGCGCCCTACGAGCAGTACTTC,CASRKGQGAPYEQYF
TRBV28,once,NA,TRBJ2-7,TGTGCCAGCAGGATAGGAGGCTCCTACGAGCAGTACTTC,CASRIGGSYEQYF
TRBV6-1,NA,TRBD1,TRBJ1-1,TGTGCCAGCAGCCGTGGACAGGGCAACACTGAAGCTTTCTTT,CASSRGQGNTEAFF
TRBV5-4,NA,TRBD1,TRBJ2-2,TGTGCCAGCAGCTTGGATCGCCGAAGGGGGCACACCGGGGAGCTGTTTTTT,CASSLDRRRGHTGELFF
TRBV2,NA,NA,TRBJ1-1,TGTGCCAGCAGTGAGAACACTGAAGCTTTCTTT,CASSENTEAFF
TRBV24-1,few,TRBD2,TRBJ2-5,TGTGCCACCAGTGATCCCACTAGCGGGGGGGCCTCAGAGACCCAGTACTTC,CATSDPTSGGASETQYF
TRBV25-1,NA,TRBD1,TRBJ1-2,TGTGCCAGCAGGGGACAGGGGGATACCTTAGCGGGCTACACCTTC,CASRGQGDTLAGYTF
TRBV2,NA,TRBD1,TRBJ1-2,TGTGCCAGCAGTGCGGGGGTGGGACAGGGGGCTTCTGGCTACACCTTC,CASSAGVGQGASGYTF
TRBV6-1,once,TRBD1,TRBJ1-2,TGTGCCAACAGTGAAATAACAGCCCAGGGGGCTAACTATGGCTACACCTTC,CANSEITAQGANYGYTF
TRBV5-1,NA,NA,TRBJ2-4,TGCGCCAGCAGCTTGGGCGGTGTAGAGATTCAGTACTTC,CASSLGGVEIQYF
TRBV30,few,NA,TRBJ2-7,TGTGCCTGGAGTGCGGGACCCTACGAGCAGTACTTC,CAWSAGPYEQYF
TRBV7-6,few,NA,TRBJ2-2,TGTGCCAGCAGCTTAGGGATCACCGGGGAGCTGTTTTTT,CASSLGITGELFF
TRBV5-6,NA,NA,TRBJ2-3,TGTGCCAGCAGCGTCACAATAACTAGCACAGATACGCAGTATTTT,CASSVTITSTDTQYF
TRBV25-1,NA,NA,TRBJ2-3,TGTGCCAGCAGTGAATCGTCGGACATCACAGATACGCAGTATTTT,CASSESSDITDTQYF
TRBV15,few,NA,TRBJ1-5,TGTGCCACCAGCAGAGGGGGAGACGGTCAGCCCCAGCATTTT,CATSRGGDGQPQHF
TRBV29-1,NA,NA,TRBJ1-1,TGCAGCGTCGTGACATCCGACACTGAAGCTTTCTTT,CSVVTSDTEAFF
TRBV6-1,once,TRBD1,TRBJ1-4,TGTGCCAGCAGTGGGCACAGGGGGCGAGATGAAAAACTGTTTTTT,CASSGHRGRDEKLFF
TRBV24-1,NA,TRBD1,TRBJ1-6,TGTGCCACCAGTGAGACAGGGAATTCACCCCTCCACTTT,CATSETGNSPLHF
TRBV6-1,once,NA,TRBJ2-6,TGTGCCAGCAGCCCACGGCCCCCTGGGGCCAACGCCCTGACTTTC,CASSPRPPGANALTF
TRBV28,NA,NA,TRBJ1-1,TGTGCCACCAAAAACCGCTTCTCTGCTTTTGGGGGGACAAGCAACACTGAAGCTTTCTTT,CATKNRFSAFGGTSNTEAFF
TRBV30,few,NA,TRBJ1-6,TGTGCCTGGAGTGTCACACAGGGATTTTATAATTCACCCCTCCACTTT,CAWSVTQGFYNSPLHF
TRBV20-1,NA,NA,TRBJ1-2,TGCAGTGCTAGAGTCGGGGAGGTTACAGATGGCTACACCTTC,CSARVGEVTDGYTF
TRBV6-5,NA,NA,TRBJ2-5,TGTGCCAGCAGTTACAGGGCGGGAGAGACCCAGTACTTC,CASSYRAGETQYF
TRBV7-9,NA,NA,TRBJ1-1,TGTGCCAGCAGCTTAGCCAGGGGCGACGGAGCTTTCTTT,CASSLARGDGAFF
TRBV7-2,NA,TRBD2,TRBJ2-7,TGTGCCAGCAGCTTAATGCGCGTTGGCGGGGGACCACGGGAGCAGTACTTC,CASSLMRVGGGPREQYF
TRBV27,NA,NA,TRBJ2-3,TGTGCCAGCAGTTTCTGGGGGCTAAGCACAGATACGCAGTATTTT,CASSFWGLSTDTQYF
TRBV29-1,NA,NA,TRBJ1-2,TGCAGCGTGGACCCTGCGGCAGACTATGGCTACACCTTC,CSVDPAADYGYTF
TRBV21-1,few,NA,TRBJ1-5,TGTGCCACTCGGGGCACAGACTTTAATCAGCCCCAGCATTTT,CATRGTDFNQPQHF
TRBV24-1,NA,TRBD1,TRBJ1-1,TGTGCCACCAGTGACATAGGGACAGATGAAGCTTTCTTT,CATSDIGTDEAFF
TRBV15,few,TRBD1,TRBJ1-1,TGTGCCACCAGCAGGGGACAGGTGAACACTGAAGCTTTCTTT,CATSRGQVNTEAFF
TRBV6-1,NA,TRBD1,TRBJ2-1,TGTGCCAGCAGATTGACAGGGTACGTTGAGCAGTTCTTC,CASRLTGYVEQFF
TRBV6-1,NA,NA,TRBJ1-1,TGTGCCAGCAGTGATCCTCGGTTTTCTTTCTTT,CASSDPRFSFF
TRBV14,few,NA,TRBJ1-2,TGTGCCAGCAGCCAAGCGGGCATCAACTATGGCTACACCTTC,CASSQAGINYGYTF
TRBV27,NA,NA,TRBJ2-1,TGTGCCAGCAGTTTGGACGGCAGGGTTTACGATGAGCAGTTCTTC,CASSLDGRVYDEQFF